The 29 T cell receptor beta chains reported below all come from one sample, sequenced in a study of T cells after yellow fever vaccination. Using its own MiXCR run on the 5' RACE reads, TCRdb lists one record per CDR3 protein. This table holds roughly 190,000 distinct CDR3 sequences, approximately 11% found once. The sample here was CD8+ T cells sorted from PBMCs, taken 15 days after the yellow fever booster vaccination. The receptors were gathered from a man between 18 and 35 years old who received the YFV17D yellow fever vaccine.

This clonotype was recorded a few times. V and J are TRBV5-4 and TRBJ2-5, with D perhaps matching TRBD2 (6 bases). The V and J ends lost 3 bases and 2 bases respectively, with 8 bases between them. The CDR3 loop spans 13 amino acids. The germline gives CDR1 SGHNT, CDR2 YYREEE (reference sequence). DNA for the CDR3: TGTGCCAGCAGCTCACGGGGGCAAGAGACCCAGTACTTC. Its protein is CASSSRGQETQYF.

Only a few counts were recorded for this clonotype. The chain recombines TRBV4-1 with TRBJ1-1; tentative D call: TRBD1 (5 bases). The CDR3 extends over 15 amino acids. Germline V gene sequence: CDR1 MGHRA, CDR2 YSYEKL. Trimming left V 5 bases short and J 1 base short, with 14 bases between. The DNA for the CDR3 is TGCGCCAGCAGCGTTCGGGACCCTCCGAACACTGAAGCTTTCTTT. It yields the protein CASSVRDPPNTEAFF.

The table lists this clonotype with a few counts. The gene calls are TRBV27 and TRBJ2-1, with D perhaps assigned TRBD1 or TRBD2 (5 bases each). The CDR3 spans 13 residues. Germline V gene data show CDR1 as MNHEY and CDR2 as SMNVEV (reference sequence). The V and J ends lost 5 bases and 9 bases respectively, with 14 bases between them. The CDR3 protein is CASSPPGPGEQFF. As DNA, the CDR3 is TGTGCCAGCAGTCCACCGGGACCAGGTGAGCAGTTCTTC.

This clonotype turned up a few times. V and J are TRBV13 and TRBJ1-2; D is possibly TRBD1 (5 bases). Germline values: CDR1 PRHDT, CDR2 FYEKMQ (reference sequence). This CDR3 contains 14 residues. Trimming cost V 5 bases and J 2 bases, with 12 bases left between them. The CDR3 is CASSGGPSNYGYTF. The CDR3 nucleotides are TGTGCCAGCAGCGGGGGACCGTCCAACTATGGCTACACCTTC.

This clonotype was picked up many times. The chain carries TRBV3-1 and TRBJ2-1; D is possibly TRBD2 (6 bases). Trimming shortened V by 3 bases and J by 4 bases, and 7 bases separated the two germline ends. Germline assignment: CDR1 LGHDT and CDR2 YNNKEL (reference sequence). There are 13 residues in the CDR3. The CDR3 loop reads CASSQSGYNEQFF. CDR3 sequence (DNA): TGTGCCAGCAGCCAGAGCGGGTACAATGAGCAGTTCTTC.

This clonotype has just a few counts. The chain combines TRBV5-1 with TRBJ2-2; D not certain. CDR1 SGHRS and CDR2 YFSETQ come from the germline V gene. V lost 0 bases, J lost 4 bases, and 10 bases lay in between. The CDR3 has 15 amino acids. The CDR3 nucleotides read TGCGCCAGCAGCTTGGGTAGGGATCCCACCGGGGAGCTGTTTTTT. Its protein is CASSLGRDPTGELFF.

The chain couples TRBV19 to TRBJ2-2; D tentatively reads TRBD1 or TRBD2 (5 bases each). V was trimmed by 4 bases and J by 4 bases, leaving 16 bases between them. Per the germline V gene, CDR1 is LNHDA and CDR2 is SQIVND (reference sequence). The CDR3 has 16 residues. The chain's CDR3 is CASSSRRRDLTGELFF. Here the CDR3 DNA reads TGTGCCAGTAGTAGCCGGCGACGGGACCTCACCGGGGAGCTGTTTTTT.

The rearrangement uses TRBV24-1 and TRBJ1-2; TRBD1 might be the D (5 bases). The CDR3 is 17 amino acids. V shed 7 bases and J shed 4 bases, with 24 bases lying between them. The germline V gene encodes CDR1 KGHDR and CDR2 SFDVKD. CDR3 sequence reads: CATSSLGRGPFIYGYTF. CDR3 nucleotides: TGTGCCACCAGCTCCTTAGGAAGGGGCCCCTTCATCTATGGCTACACCTTC.

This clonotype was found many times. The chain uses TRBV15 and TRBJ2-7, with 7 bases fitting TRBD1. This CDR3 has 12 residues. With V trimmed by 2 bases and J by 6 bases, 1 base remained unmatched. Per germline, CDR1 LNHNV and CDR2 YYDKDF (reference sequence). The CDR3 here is CATSRNRGEQYF. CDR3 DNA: TGTGCCACCAGCAGAAACAGGGGCGAGCAGTACTTC.

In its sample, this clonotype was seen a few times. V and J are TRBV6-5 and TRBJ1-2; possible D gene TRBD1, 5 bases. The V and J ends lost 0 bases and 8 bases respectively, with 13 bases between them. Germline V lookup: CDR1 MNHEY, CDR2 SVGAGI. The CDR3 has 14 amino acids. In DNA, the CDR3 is TGTGCCAGCAGTTACTCTCAGGGATCAGGGGGCTACACCTTC. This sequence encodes CASSYSQGSGGYTF.

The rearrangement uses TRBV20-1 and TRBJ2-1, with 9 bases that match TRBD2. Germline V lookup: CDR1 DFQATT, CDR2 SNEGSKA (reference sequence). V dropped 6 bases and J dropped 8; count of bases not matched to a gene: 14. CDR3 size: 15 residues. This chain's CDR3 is CSAARLAVRVYEQFF. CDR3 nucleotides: TGCAGTGCAGCACGACTAGCGGTTCGAGTGTATGAGCAGTTCTTC.

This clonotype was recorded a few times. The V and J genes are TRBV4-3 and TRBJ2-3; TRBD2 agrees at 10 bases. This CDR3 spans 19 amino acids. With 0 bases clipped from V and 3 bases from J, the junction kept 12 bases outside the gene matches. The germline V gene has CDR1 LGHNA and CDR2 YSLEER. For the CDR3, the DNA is TGCGCCAGCAGCCAAGATCTCACTAGCGGGAATGTTATGACAGATACGCAGTATTTT. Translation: CASSQDLTSGNVMTDTQYF.

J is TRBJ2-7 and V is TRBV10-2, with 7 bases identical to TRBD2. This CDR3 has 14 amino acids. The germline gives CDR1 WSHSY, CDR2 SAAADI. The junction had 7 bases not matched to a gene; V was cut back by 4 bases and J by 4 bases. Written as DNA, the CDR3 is TGCGCCAGCAGTGTTGAGCGGGAAACTTACGAGCAGTACTTC. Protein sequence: CASSVERETYEQYF.

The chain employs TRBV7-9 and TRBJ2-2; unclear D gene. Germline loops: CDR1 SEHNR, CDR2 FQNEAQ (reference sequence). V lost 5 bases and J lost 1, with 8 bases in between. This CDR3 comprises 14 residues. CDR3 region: CASSQAVNTGELFF. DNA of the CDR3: TGTGCCAGCAGCCAGGCCGTGAACACCGGGGAGCTGTTTTTT.

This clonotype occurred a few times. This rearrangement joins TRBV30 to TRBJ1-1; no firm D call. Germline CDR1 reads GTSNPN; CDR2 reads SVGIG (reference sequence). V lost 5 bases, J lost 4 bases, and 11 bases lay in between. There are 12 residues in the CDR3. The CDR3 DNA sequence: TGTGCCTGGGGGGATGGGGTCACTGAAGCTTTCTTT. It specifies CAWGDGVTEAFF.

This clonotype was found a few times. DNA for the CDR3: TGTGCCATCAGTGAGTCGTTGCAGGGGGCGGCGAACACTGAAGCTTTCTTT. It codes for CAISESLQGAANTEAFF. The chain joins TRBV10-3 to TRBJ1-1, with TRBD1 identical over 8 bases. The J segment lost 1 base and the V segment lost 0 bases, leaving 7 bases of the junction unmatched. The germline V gene has CDR1 ENHRY and CDR2 SYGVKD. This CDR3 comprises 17 residues.

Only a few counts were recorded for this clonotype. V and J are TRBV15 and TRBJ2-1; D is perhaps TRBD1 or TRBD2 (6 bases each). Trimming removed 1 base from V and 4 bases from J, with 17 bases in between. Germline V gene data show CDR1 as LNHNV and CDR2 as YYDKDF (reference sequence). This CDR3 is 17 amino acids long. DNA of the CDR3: TGTGCCACCAGCAGAGCTCGGGGGCGCCTTAATTACAATGAGCAGTTCTTC. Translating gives CATSRARGRLNYNEQFF.

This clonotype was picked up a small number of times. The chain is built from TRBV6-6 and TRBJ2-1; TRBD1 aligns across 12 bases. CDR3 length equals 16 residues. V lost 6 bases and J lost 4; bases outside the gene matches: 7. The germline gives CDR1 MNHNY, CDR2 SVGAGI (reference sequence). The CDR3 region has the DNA TGTGCCAGCAGACCTCCGGGACAGGGGGCTTACAATGAGCAGTTCTTC. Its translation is CASRPPGQGAYNEQFF.

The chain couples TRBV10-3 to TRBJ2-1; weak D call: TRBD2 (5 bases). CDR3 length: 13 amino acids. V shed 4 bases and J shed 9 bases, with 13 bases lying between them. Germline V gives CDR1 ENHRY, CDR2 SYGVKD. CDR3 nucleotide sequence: TGTGCCATCAGTGTCGGACTCGCGAGTGAGCAGTTCTTC. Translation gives CAISVGLASEQFF.

The CDR3, as DNA: TGTGCCAGCAGTCCTCCGGGACTAGCGGGGCGCACAGATACGCAGTATTTT. This sequence encodes CASSPPGLAGRTDTQYF. The chain couples TRBV28 to TRBJ2-3, with 13 bases identical to TRBD2. Germline assignment: CDR1 MDHEN and CDR2 SYDVKM. The CDR3 is 17 residues long. V shed 5 bases and J 1 base; nucleotides not matched to a gene: 6.

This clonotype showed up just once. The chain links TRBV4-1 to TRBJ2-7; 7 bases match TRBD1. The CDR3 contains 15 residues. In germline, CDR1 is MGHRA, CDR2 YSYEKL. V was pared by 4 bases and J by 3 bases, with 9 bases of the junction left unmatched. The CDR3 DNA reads TGCGCCAGCAGCCGCGAGACAGGGACCTACTACGAGCAGTACTTC. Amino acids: CASSRETGTYYEQYF.

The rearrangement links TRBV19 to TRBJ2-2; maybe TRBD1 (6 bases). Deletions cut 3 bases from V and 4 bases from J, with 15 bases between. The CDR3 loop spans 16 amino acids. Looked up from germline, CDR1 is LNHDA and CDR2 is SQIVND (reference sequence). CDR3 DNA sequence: TGTGCCAGTAGTATGGACAGCGCCTCGGGCACCGGGGAGCTGTTTTTT. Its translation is CASSMDSASGTGELFF.

CDR3: CASSLDAGMHETQYF. CDR3 coding DNA: TGTGCCAGCAGTTTAGATGCAGGGATGCATGAGACCCAGTACTTC. The chain links TRBV12-3 or TRBV12-4 to TRBJ2-5; possibly TRBD1 for D (5 bases). Trimming left V 1 base short and J 5 bases short, with 14 bases between. The CDR3 totals 15 residues.

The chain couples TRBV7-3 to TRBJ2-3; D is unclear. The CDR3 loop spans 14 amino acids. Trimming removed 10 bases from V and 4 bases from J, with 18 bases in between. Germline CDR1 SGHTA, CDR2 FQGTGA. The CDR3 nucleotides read TGTGCCACCGGTGGGCGCGGTGGGGCAGATACGCAGTATTTT. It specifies CATGGRGGADTQYF.

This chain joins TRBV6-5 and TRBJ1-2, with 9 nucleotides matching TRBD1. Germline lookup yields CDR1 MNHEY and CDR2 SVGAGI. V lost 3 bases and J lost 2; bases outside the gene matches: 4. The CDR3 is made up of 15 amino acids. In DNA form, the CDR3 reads TGTGCCAGCAGTTATCGGGGACAGGGCAACTATGGCTACACCTTC. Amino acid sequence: CASSYRGQGNYGYTF.

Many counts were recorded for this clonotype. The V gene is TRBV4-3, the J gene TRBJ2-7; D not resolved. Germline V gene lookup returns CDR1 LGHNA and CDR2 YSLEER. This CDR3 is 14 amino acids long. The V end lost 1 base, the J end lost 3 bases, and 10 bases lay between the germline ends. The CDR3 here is CASSQGRQLYEQYF. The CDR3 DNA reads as TGCGCCAGCAGCCAAGGACGTCAGCTCTACGAGCAGTACTTC.

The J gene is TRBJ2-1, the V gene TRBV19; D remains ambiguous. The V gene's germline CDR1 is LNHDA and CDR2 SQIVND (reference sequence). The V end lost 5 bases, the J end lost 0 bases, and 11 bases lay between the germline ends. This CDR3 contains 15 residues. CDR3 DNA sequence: TGTGCCAGTAGTCTGCGATATAACTCCTACAATGAGCAGTTCTTC. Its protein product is CASSLRYNSYNEQFF.

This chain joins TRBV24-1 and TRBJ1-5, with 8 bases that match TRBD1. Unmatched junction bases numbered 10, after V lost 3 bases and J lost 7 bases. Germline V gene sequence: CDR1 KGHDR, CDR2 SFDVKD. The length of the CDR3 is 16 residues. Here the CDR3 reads CATSDETGGWGQPQHF. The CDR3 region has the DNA TGTGCCACCAGTGATGAAACAGGGGGATGGGGACAGCCCCAGCATTTT.

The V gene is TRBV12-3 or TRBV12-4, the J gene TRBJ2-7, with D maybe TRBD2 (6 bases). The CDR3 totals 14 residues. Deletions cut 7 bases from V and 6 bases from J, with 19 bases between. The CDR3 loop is CASTLNPGSSEQYF. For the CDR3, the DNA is TGTGCCAGCACCCTTAACCCCGGGAGCTCCGAGCAGTACTTC.